These 28 T cell receptor beta chains were all obtained from the same sample, sequenced in a study of shared clonotypes between healthy human individuals (dated by TCRdb to about 2020). For the CD8 naive samples, CD45RO-negative cells were positively selected for CCR7, yielding a CD45RA+CCR7+ population from which TemRA cells were excluded. The library was built by means of the immunoSEQ multiplex PCR assay. This is the immuneACCESS table as TCRdb keeps it, with only in-frame sequences that have V and J called. A part of the clones is gone; compared with another copy, unresolved V genes explain less than half, and the rest is unexplained. This sample is represented by about 2.1 million clones; around 95% of them were singletons. The ten most abundant clones make up approximately 1.7% of the sample. The sequencing input was naive CD8+ T cells from PBMCs. What this sample's cell subset or site label stands for: CD45RA+CCR7+. The source is a young man in good health. Some clones in this sample may be carry-over from other donors' samples.

This rearrangement joins TRBV21-1 to TRBJ1-2. TRBV21-1 is designated a pseudogene. The CDR3 length is 16 residues. The CDR3, as DNA: TGTGCCAGCAGCAAACAAAGGAACAGGACTATCTATGGCTACACCTTC. Translated, it gives CASSKQRNRTIYGYTF.

This clone has just one count. The chain combines TRBV7-9 with TRBJ2-3, with D unclear. Trimming removed 5 bases from V and 2 bases from J, with 14 bases in between. This CDR3 has 15 amino acids. The germline gives CDR1 SEHNR, CDR2 FQNEAQ (reference sequence). CDR3 protein: CASSRPLADTDTQYF. The CDR3 coding sequence is TGTGCCAGCAGCCGCCCCCTGGCAGACACAGATACGCAGTATTTT. Full variable domain (missing parts from reference TRBV7-9 and TRBJ2-3): DTGVSQNPRHKITKRGQNVTFRCDPISEHNRLYWYRQTLGQGPEFLTYFQNEAQLEKSRLLSDRFSAERPKGSFSTLEIQRTEQGDSAMYLCASSRPLADTDTQYFGPGTRLTVL.

A word on this clone: The sample holds other DNA sequences that translate to the same CDR3. The chain employs TRBV7-9 and TRBJ2-1; D uncertain. CDR1 SEHNR and CDR2 FQNEAQ come from the germline V gene (reference sequence). The CDR3 spans 12 residues. The V end lost 0 bases, the J end lost 5 bases, and 2 bases lay between the germline ends. Here the CDR3 reads CASSLADNEQFF. Here the CDR3 DNA reads TGTGCCAGCAGCTTAGCGGACAATGAGCAGTTCTTC.

The chain couples TRBV7-9 to TRBJ1-2; 10 positions match TRBD1. V gave up 4 bases and J gave up 4 bases; unmatched junction bases: 12. CDR3 length: 17 amino acids. The germline gives CDR1 SEHNR, CDR2 FQNEAQ (reference sequence). CDR3 protein: CASSSGQGTSLSYGYTF. The CDR3 bases are TGTGCCAGCAGCTCGGGACAGGGGACCTCCCTTAGCTATGGCTACACCTTC.

A note on this clone: Other nucleotide sequences from this sample produce the same CDR3. The chain employs TRBV27 and TRBJ2-7; TRBD2 matches 7 bases. CDR1 and CDR2 from the germline V gene are MNHEY and SMNVEV (reference sequence). This CDR3 is 14 amino acids long. V was clipped by 2 bases and J by 4 bases; unmatched bases: 5. CDR3 in DNA: TGTGCCAGCAGTTTACTAGCGGTCTCTTACGAGCAGTACTTC. Translation: CASSLLAVSYEQYF.

The chain couples TRBV2 to TRBJ1-2; no firm D call. This CDR3 is 12 amino acids long. The V end lost 6 bases, the J end lost 2 bases, and 7 bases lay between the germline ends. Germline CDR1 SNHLY, CDR2 FYNNEI. CDR3 sequence reads: CASSADNYGYTF. The CDR3 nucleotides read TGTGCCAGCAGCGCGGACAACTATGGCTACACCTTC. Filled out from reference TRBV2 and TRBJ1-2, the complete variable domain reads EPEVTQTPSHQVTQMGQEVILRCVPISNHLYFYWYRQILGQKVEFLVSFYNNEISEKSEIFDDQFSVERPDGSNFTLKIRSTKLEDSAMYFCASSADNYGYTFGSGTRLTVV.

The chain joins TRBV7-9 to TRBJ2-7, with 7 bases matching TRBD1. This CDR3 region has 13 residues. Unmatched junction bases numbered 6, after V lost 6 bases and J lost 4 bases. Germline CDR1 and CDR2: SEHNR and FQNEAQ (reference sequence). CDR3 nucleotides: TGTGCCAGCAGACAACTACAGGGGTACGAGCAGTACTTC. Encoded protein: CASRQLQGYEQYF.

The chain has TRBV10-1 and TRBJ2-7, with D uncertain. Deletions cut 6 bases from V and 2 bases from J, with 14 bases between. CDR3 length equals 14 residues. From germline, CDR1 is WNHNN and CDR2 SYGVQD (reference sequence). The CDR3 DNA sequence: TGCGCCAGCAGCCCAGAAGGGTCCCCCTACGAGCAGTACTTC. Translating it yields CASSPEGSPYEQYF.

The chain has TRBV30 and TRBJ1-6; no reliable D call. Germline V lookup: CDR1 GTSNPN, CDR2 SVGIG (reference sequence). This CDR3 has 13 amino acids. Trimming shortened V by 2 bases and J by 7 bases, and 9 bases separated the two germline ends. CDR3 sequence reads: CAWSFTSNSPLHF. The CDR3 nucleotides are TGTGCCTGGAGTTTTACTTCAAATTCACCCCTCCACTTT. Variable domain in full (rest from reference TRBV30 and TRBJ1-6): SQTIHQWPATLVQPVGSPLSLECTVEGTSNPNLYWYRQAAGRGLQLLFYSVGIGQISSEVPQNLSASRPQDRQFILSSKKLLLSDSGFYLCAWSFTSNSPLHFGNGTRLTVT.

The gene calls are TRBV15 and TRBJ1-2; unclear D gene. The CDR3 totals 19 residues. Germline CDR1 is LNHNV and CDR2 is YYDKDF (reference sequence). Deletions cut 0 bases from V and 4 bases from J, with 24 bases between. The CDR3 region has the DNA TGTGCCACCAGCAGAGATCTGAAGGTTGCGGCAGGTTGGGCCTATGGCTACACCTTC. Encoded protein: CATSRDLKVAAGWAYGYTF.

The chain uses TRBV19 and TRBJ2-1; 7 nucleotides agree with TRBD2. V shed 0 bases, J shed 4 bases, and the junction held 15 bases outside the gene matches. Germline CDR1 and CDR2: LNHDA and SQIVND (reference sequence). The CDR3 loop spans 19 amino acids. Here the CDR3 DNA reads TGTGCCAGTAGTATAGACGCGGGGGTGCTAGGGCGAGCTTACAATGAGCAGTTCTTC. It translates to CASSIDAGVLGRAYNEQFF. Together with reference TRBV19 and TRBJ2-1, the CDR3 gives the full variable domain: DGGITQSPKYLFRKEGQNVTLSCEQNLNHDAMYWYRQDPGQGLRLIYYSQIVNDFQKGDIAEGYSVSREKKESFPLTVTSAQKNPTAFYLCASSIDAGVLGRAYNEQFFGPGTRLTVL.

The rearrangement links TRBV11-2 to TRBJ1-4, with 9 bases that match TRBD1. Germline CDR1 reads SGHAT; CDR2 reads FQNNGV. The trim removed 3 bases at V and 8 bases at J, leaving 10 bases unmatched. The CDR3 is 16 amino acids. The CDR3 reads CASSFGTGLFQEKLFF. The CDR3 DNA follows: TGTGCCAGCAGCTTCGGGACAGGGCTGTTTCAGGAAAAACTGTTTTTT.

V gene TRBV4-3 combines with J gene TRBJ1-2, with unresolved D. CDR1 and CDR2 (germline): LGHNA, YSLEER. The CDR3 extends over 14 amino acids. Trimming left V 0 bases short and J 3 bases short, with 8 bases between. The CDR3 DNA reads as TGCGCCAGCAGCCAAGATGGGGAGGACTATGGCTACACCTTC. It is translated as CASSQDGEDYGYTF.

A word on this clone: The sample contains more than one DNA sequence encoding this CDR3. The J gene is TRBJ1-1, the V gene TRBV27, with TRBD1 identical over 9 bases. V shed 5 bases and J 3 bases; nucleotides not matched to a gene: 4. From germline, CDR1 is MNHEY and CDR2 SMNVEV (reference sequence). The CDR3 consists of 14 residues. CDR3 protein: CASSPGQGYTEAFF. DNA for the CDR3: TGTGCCAGCAGTCCGGGACAGGGATACACTGAAGCTTTCTTT.

This sequence joins TRBV6-1 and TRBJ1-3; D unclear. The germline V and J ends were trimmed by 6 bases and 3 bases, with 6 bases remaining between them. The CDR3 spans 12 residues. From germline, CDR1 is MNHNS and CDR2 SASEGT. This CDR3 reads CASRIVGNTIYF. The CDR3 bases are TGTGCCAGCAGAATTGTTGGAAACACCATATATTTT.

The V call is TRBV7-9, the J call TRBJ1-2; tentatively, D is TRBD1 (5 bases). Germline V lookup: CDR1 SEHNR, CDR2 FQNEAQ (reference sequence). The V end was cut by 4 bases, the J end by 0 bases, with 15 bases between. This CDR3 is 16 amino acids long. CDR3 nucleotide sequence: TGTGCCAGCAGCTCTGAACAGGAGCTAGCTAACTATGGCTACACCTTC. Translated: CASSSEQELANYGYTF.

The rearrangement uses TRBV11-2 and TRBJ2-7; TRBD1 matches 12 bases. Germline CDR1 reads SGHAT; CDR2 reads FQNNGV. The CDR3 extends over 16 amino acids. V lost 5 bases, J lost 6 bases, and 11 bases stayed unmatched. The CDR3 region is CASSQRKGQGASEQYF. The CDR3 DNA reads TGTGCCAGCAGCCAGCGGAAGGGACAGGGGGCCTCCGAGCAGTACTTC.

This clone was detected only once. The gene calls are TRBV4-2 and TRBJ1-1, with D perhaps matching TRBD1 (5 bases). The V end was cut by 0 bases, the J end by 5 bases, with 16 bases between. The CDR3 is 16 amino acids. CDR1 is LGHNA, CDR2 YNFKEQ, per germline. CDR3 DNA sequence: TGTGCCAGCAGCCAAGAAGGGGAGGGGCTACGGACTGAAGCTTTCTTT. Protein: CASSQEGEGLRTEAFF.

The rearrangement uses TRBV28 and TRBJ2-3; D is perhaps TRBD2 (6 bases). The germline V gene encodes CDR1 MDHEN and CDR2 SYDVKM. With 2 bases removed from V and 1 base from J, the gap between germline ends came to 16 bases. This CDR3 has 17 amino acids. CDR3: CASSLRASVSGTDTQYF. The CDR3 DNA reads as TGTGCCAGCAGTTTACGCGCTAGCGTTTCTGGCACAGATACGCAGTATTTT.

V usage is TRBV14 and J usage is TRBJ1-3; no clear D gene. The length of the CDR3 is 16 residues. The germline V gene has CDR1 SGHDN and CDR2 FVKESK. V dropped 0 bases and J dropped 2 bases, with 11 bases sitting between them. The CDR3 here is CASSQDEVETGNTIYF. In DNA, the CDR3 is TGTGCCAGCAGCCAAGATGAGGTCGAGACTGGAAACACCATATATTTT. Together with reference TRBV14 and TRBJ1-3, the CDR3 gives the full variable domain: EAGVTQFPSHSVIEKGQTVTLRCDPISGHDNLYWYRRVMGKEIKFLLHFVKESKQDESGMPNNRFLAERTGGTYSTLKVQPAELEDSGVYFCASSQDEVETGNTIYFGEGSWLTVV.

Notes on this clone: Different DNA sequences within this sample yield the same CDR3. The CDR3 here is CASSIGRGSYEQYF. The CDR3, as DNA: TGTGCCAGTAGTATAGGCAGGGGATCCTACGAGCAGTACTTC. This rearrangement joins TRBV19 to TRBJ2-7; TRBD1 might be the D (6 bases). This CDR3 comprises 14 residues. Trimming cost V 1 base and J 1 base, with 8 bases left between them. Germline V lookup: CDR1 LNHDA, CDR2 SQIVND (reference sequence).

The rearrangement uses TRBV6-4 and TRBJ2-3; the match to TRBD2 covers 14 bases. CDR3 size: 15 residues. CDR1 is MRHNA and CDR2 is SNTAGT in the germline V gene. J was trimmed by 6 bases and V by 6 bases; bases with no gene match: 5. CDR3 region: CASRGLAGVGDTQYF. The CDR3 nucleotides read TGTGCCAGCAGGGGACTAGCGGGAGTGGGGGATACGCAGTATTTT.

The chain employs TRBV14 and TRBJ2-1, with D perhaps TRBD2 (6 bases). The V gene's germline CDR1 is SGHDN and CDR2 FVKESK. The CDR3 has 16 residues. V was pared by 0 bases and J by 3 bases, with 12 bases between. CDR3: CASSQEWRGGYNEQFF. The CDR3 bases are TGTGCCAGCAGCCAAGAATGGCGGGGAGGCTACAATGAGCAGTTCTTC. Using reference TRBV14 and TRBJ2-1 for the parts outside the CDR3, the full variable domain is EAGVTQFPSHSVIEKGQTVTLRCDPISGHDNLYWYRRVMGKEIKFLLHFVKESKQDESGMPNNRFLAERTGGTYSTLKVQPAELEDSGVYFCASSQEWRGGYNEQFFGPGTRLTVL.

The table lists this clone with a count of one. The chain is built from TRBV10-3 and TRBJ1-5, with no clear D. The CDR3 is 13 amino acids. The germline V gene encodes CDR1 ENHRY and CDR2 SYGVKD. V was trimmed by 6 bases and J by 2 bases, leaving 8 bases between them. The CDR3 protein is CAIRDGRNQPQHF. The CDR3 DNA reads TGTGCCATCAGGGACGGGCGCAATCAGCCCCAGCATTTT.

This clone has a single count. This sequence joins TRBV7-9 and TRBJ2-7; a weak D match, TRBD2 (5 bases). Trimming cost V 6 bases and J 6 bases, with 18 bases left between them. This CDR3 has 14 residues. The V gene's germline CDR1 is SEHNR and CDR2 FQNEAQ (reference sequence). DNA for the CDR3: TGTGCCAGCAGTTACGACCGGGAAATCGGCGAGCAGTACTTC. Amino acid sequence: CASSYDREIGEQYF.

The gene calls are TRBV13 and TRBJ2-5; 7 nucleotides agree with TRBD1. Germline V CDR1 and CDR2: PRHDT, FYEKMQ (reference sequence). The CDR3 is 14 residues long. J gave up 2 bases and V 3 bases, and 3 bases lay outside the gene matches. The CDR3 loop is CASSFGRGQETQYF. CDR3 nucleotide sequence: TGTGCCAGCAGCTTCGGCAGGGGGCAAGAGACCCAGTACTTC.

The J gene is TRBJ2-5, the V gene TRBV18, with TRBD1 identical over 7 bases. The germline V gene has CDR1 KGHSH and CDR2 LQKENI. With V trimmed by 0 bases and J by 6 bases, 4 bases remained unmatched. This CDR3 contains 14 residues. Here the CDR3 DNA reads TGTGCCAGCTCACCACCACTGGACAGGCAGACCCAGTACTTC. Protein: CASSPPLDRQTQYF.

The rearrangement uses TRBV27 and TRBJ2-1; 12 bases align to TRBD2. CDR1 is MNHEY, CDR2 SMNVEV, per germline (reference sequence). The CDR3 spans 16 residues. V dropped 4 bases and J dropped 6; count of bases not matched to a gene: 7. DNA of the CDR3: TGTGCCAGCAGTTCTGGAGCTAGCGGGAGGGGCAATGAGCAGTTCTTC. It codes for CASSSGASGRGNEQFF.